These T cell receptor beta chains were read from a single sample in a study of T cell repertoires in cytomegalovirus infection. TCRdb itself ran the reads through MiXCR, one entry per CDR3 protein. The table has 150,000 to 200,000 distinct CDR3 sequences, roughly 27% seen once. The sample consisted of PBMCs. The receptors shown here come from a human donor in good health (CMV status not recorded). Some clones in this sample may be carry-over from other donors' samples. The CDR3 runs from the conserved cysteine through the conserved F or W. D genes are given only for firm matches. The size of a clone is reported for some rows only, either as once, few or many, or as a class for expanded clones.

>-|TRBV7-8|TRBD1|TRBJ2-7
TGTGCCAGCAGCAGGGACAGGGTTGGCTACGAGCAGTACTTC
CASSRDRVGYEQYF
>-|TRBV20-1|TRBD2|TRBJ2-5
TGCAGTGCCCCTTCCCGGACTAGCGGCCAAGAGACCCAGTACTTC
CSAPSRTSGQETQYF
>-|TRBV6-1|TRBD1|TRBJ1-5
TGTGCCAGCAGTTACGGACAGGGGGACCAGCCCCAGCATTTT
CASSYGQGDQPQHF
>many|TRBV7-9|-|TRBJ2-6
TGTGCCAGCAGCCTAGCTGGGACTGGGGCCAACGTCCTGACTTTC
CASSLAGTGANVLTF
>-|TRBV3-1|TRBD1|TRBJ1-2
TGTGCCAGCAGTAATTTGGGACAGCTACTCTATGGCTACACCTTC
CASSNLGQLLYGYTF
>-|TRBV29-1|-|TRBJ1-1
TGCAGCTCACCTGGGACTGAAGCTTTCTTT
CSSPGTEAFF
>once|TRBV4-1|TRBD1|TRBJ1-1
TGCGCCAGCAGCAGTACGGACAGGGAGAACACTGAAGCTTTCTTT
CASSSTDRENTEAFF
>-|TRBV12-3/TRBV12-4|TRBD1|TRBJ1-5
TGTGCCAGCACCCCGGACAGGGAATTCCCAAATCAGCCCCAGCATTTT
CASTPDREFPNQPQHF
>few|TRBV12-3/TRBV12-4|TRBD1|TRBJ1-1
TGTGCCAGCAGTTTAATGGGTCAGGGGGGGAACACTGAAGCTTTCTTT
CASSLMGQGGNTEAFF
>-|TRBV5-1|-|TRBJ1-2
TGCGCCAGCCTTGACGACAGGTTTAACTATGGCTACACCTTC
CASLDDRFNYGYTF
>-|TRBV9|-|TRBJ2-3
TGTGCCAGCAGCGCGTTCGGGGGCCATGGGGAAGATACGCAGTATTTT
CASSAFGGHGEDTQYF
>-|TRBV6-6|TRBD2|TRBJ2-7
TGTGCCAGCAGTTCCGGACTAGCGGCCTACGAGCAGTACTTC
CASSSGLAAYEQYF
>-|TRBV11-3|-|TRBJ2-1
TGTGCCAGCAGCTCGTCCTCAGGGGAGCATGAGCAGTTCTTC
CASSSSSGEHEQFF
>few|TRBV11-2|-|TRBJ1-2
TGTGCCAGCAGCCAAGGAGCCATTTCCTACTATGGCTACACCTTC
CASSQGAISYYGYTF
>-|TRBV6-6|-|TRBJ1-1
TGTGCCAGCAGGGGAGCAATTGAAGCTTTCTTT
CASRGAIEAFF
>-|TRBV5-1|TRBD1|TRBJ1-2
TGCGCCAGCAGCTCGAGAGACAGGGGACGCCTTGGTGGCTACACCTTC
CASSSRDRGRLGGYTF
>-|TRBV7-8|-|TRBJ2-4
TGTGCCAGCAGCTCGGGGGGCCGAAACATTCAGTACTTC
CASSSGGRNIQYF
>-|TRBV25-1|-|TRBJ1-2
TGTGCCTCTCAGTCCCACTATGGCTACACCTTC
CASQSHYGYTF
>-|TRBV7-8|-|TRBJ2-5
TGTGCCAGCAGCTTAGGGACAGAACGACAAGAGACCCAGTACTTC
CASSLGTERQETQYF
>few|TRBV7-9|-|TRBJ1-2
TGTGCCAGCAGCTACCCCGACTCTAACTATGGCTACACCTTC
CASSYPDSNYGYTF
>-|TRBV12-3/TRBV12-4|-|TRBJ2-6
TGTGCCAGCAGTTTGTCAAGCTCTGGGGCCAACGTCCTGACTTTC
CASSLSSSGANVLTF
>-|TRBV12-3/TRBV12-4|-|TRBJ1-2
TGTGCCAGCAGTTTGCCCATAGGAGGCTACACCTTC
CASSLPIGGYTF
>few|TRBV11-2|TRBD2|TRBJ2-3
TGTGCCAGCAGCCTAGGTCGGGGGGGCACAGATACGCAGTATTTT
CASSLGRGGTDTQYF
>many|TRBV29-1|-|TRBJ2-5
TGCAGCGCTCCGGAAGGGCAAGAGACCCAGTACTTC
CSAPEGQETQYF
>few|TRBV7-9|-|TRBJ1-2
TGTGCCAGCAGCCTGCGGGGAGGAGACTATGGCTACACCTTC
CASSLRGGDYGYTF
>-|TRBV7-2|-|TRBJ2-4
TGTGCCAGCAGCTTAGCCGGGACTCCAAACATTCAGTACTTC
CASSLAGTPNIQYF
>-|TRBV11-2|TRBD1|TRBJ2-5
TGTGCCAGCAGCTTAGGGGACAGGGAGAAAGAGACCCAGTACTTC
CASSLGDREKETQYF
>-|TRBV18|-|TRBJ2-1
TGTGCCAGCTCAAGGGCCTCCTACAATGAGCAGTTCTTC
CASSRASYNEQFF
>-|TRBV7-6|TRBD1|TRBJ2-6
TGTGCCAGCAGCCTACCAGGGGGCTTAGGTGCCAACGTCCTGACTTTC
CASSLPGGLGANVLTF
>-|TRBV29-1|-|TRBJ1-4
TGCAGCGTTGCTGGACTTAATGAAAAACTGTTTTTT
CSVAGLNEKLFF
>few|TRBV14|-|TRBJ2-1
TGTGCCAGCAGCCAAGATAGGGGAGGCAGGGGAAGAGACAATGAGCAGTTCTTC
CASSQDRGGRGRDNEQFF
>few|TRBV6-2/TRBV6-3|-|TRBJ2-5
TGTGCCAGCAGACGGACAGCATCGGAGACCCAGTACTTC
CASRRTASETQYF
>few|TRBV12-3/TRBV12-4|-|TRBJ1-3
TGTGCCAGCAGTTTAACCGCTCAATGGGGGCTATCGGGAAACACCATATATTTT
CASSLTAQWGLSGNTIYF
>few|TRBV7-3|-|TRBJ2-5
TGTGCCAGCAGCTCCTCGGGTAGAGCCTGGGAGACCCAGTACTTC
CASSSSGRAWETQYF
>many|TRBV7-6|TRBD2|TRBJ2-5
TGTGCCAGCGGGTGGACTAGCGGGGCGGAGGAGACCCAGTACTTC
CASGWTSGAEETQYF
>-|TRBV10-2|TRBD2|TRBJ2-3
TGCGCCAGCGGGGGACTAGGGGCAGATACGCAGTATTTT
CASGGLGADTQYF
>-|TRBV20-1|-|TRBJ1-1
TGCAGTGCCGCCCCGGACGGGAACACTGAAGCTTTCTTT
CSAAPDGNTEAFF
>many|TRBV15|TRBD2|TRBJ2-3
TGTGCCACCAGCAGAAGTTATAGCGGGGGGTCCACAGATACGCAGTATTTT
CATSRSYSGGSTDTQYF
>few|TRBV12-3/TRBV12-4|-|TRBJ1-4
TGTGCCAGCAGTTCCCTAGCCAAGGGGGATAGAGAAAAACTGTTTTTT
CASSSLAKGDREKLFF
>few|TRBV6-6|TRBD1|TRBJ1-5
TGTGCCAGCAGCCCAGGGGGCGCGAGACAGCCCCAGCATTTT
CASSPGGARQPQHF
>many|TRBV7-2|-|TRBJ2-7
TGTGCCAGCAGCTTAGCCGAGGGACAAGGGTACGAGCAGTACTTC
CASSLAEGQGYEQYF
>-|TRBV6-2/TRBV6-3|TRBD1|TRBJ1-1
TGTGCCAGCAGTTATATTCTCGAATTAAACAGACAGGGTCGCGCCCAGGACACTGAAGCTTTCTTT
CASSYILELNRQGRAQDTEAFF
>-|TRBV10-3|TRBD1|TRBJ1-3
TGTGCCATCAGTCAAGAGACAGGGCCACGAGGAAACACCATATTTTTT
CAISQETGPRGNTIFF
>few|TRBV19|-|TRBJ2-2
TGTGCCAGTAGTCCGGGACTCCGAGACAACACCGGGGAGCTGTTTTTT
CASSPGLRDNTGELFF
>-|TRBV19|-|TRBJ1-1
TGTGCCAGTAGTATAGAACGGCCTGGGAGCATAGACGCTGAAGCTTTCTTT
CASSIERPGSIDAEAFF
>-|TRBV11-2|-|TRBJ1-4
TGTGCCAGCAGCTTTGGCCTTAGAGGACAGCCTAATGAAAAACTGTTTTTT
CASSFGLRGQPNEKLFF
>-|TRBV6-5|-|TRBJ2-1
TGTGCCAGCAGTTACAACCCACGTACAGTGAACAATGAGCAGTTCTTC
CASSYNPRTVNNEQFF
>few|TRBV4-2|TRBD1|TRBJ1-2
TGTGCCAGCAGCCAAGCTGGGACAGGGGGCGTAGGTGGCTACACCTTC
CASSQAGTGGVGGYTF
>once|TRBV5-3|TRBD2|TRBJ2-5
TGTGCCAGCAGCTTACCCCGGTTAGCGGGGGTTACTCAAGAGACCCAGTACTTC
CASSLPRLAGVTQETQYF
>few|TRBV20-1|TRBD2|TRBJ2-7
TGCAGTGCTAGAGAGCAAGCGGGGGAGCACGAGCAGTACTTC
CSAREQAGEHEQYF
>-|TRBV12-3/TRBV12-4|TRBD1|TRBJ1-3
TGTGCCAGCAGTTCAACAGGGGGCGCTGGAAACACCATATATTTT
CASSSTGGAGNTIYF
>-|TRBV20-1|-|TRBJ1-4
TGCAGTGCTAGGGGACAAAGGAGTGAAAAACTGTTTTTT
CSARGQRSEKLFF
>-|TRBV12-3/TRBV12-4|-|TRBJ2-7
TGTGCCAGCAGTTTATTGGGCTACGAGCAGTACTTC
CASSLLGYEQYF